These T cell receptor beta chains were read from a single sample in a study of molecular identifiers for immune sequencing clone quantification. TCRdb reprocessed the PCR reads with MiXCR, giving one entry per CDR3 protein. The sample lists about 640,000 distinct CDR3 sequences, 15% to 20% occurring once. Sequenced: naive CD8+ T cells from blood, with Jurkat cell RNA spiked in. Source of these receptors: a human donor in good health. Some libraries in this study had Jurkat cell RNA spiked in. CDR3s include the opening cysteine and the closing phenylalanine or tryptophan. D genes are given only for firm matches. The size entry is marked missing in some rows and otherwise reads once, few, many or a size class.

cdr3_nt cdr3_aa v_call d_call cdr3_length j_call clone_size
TGTGCCACCGAGTATCGGGGCGGAAGTCAGCCCCAGCATTTT CATEYRGGSQPQHF TRBV28 . 14 TRBJ1-5 many
TGTACCAGCAGCAACGGAGCCGGGACTAGCAGAAGCCCAGATACGCAGTATTTT CTSSNGAGTSRSPDTQYF TRBV21-1 . 18 TRBJ2-3 .
TGTGCCAGTTCTAGTCTAGGCTACGAGCAGTACTTC CASSSLGYEQYF TRBV19 . 12 TRBJ2-7 many
TGTGCCAGCAGCTCCAATAGCGGGGGGGGGGCGAACACCGGGGAGCTGTTTTTT CASSSNSGGGANTGELFF TRBV5-4 TRBD2 18 TRBJ2-2 few
TGTGCCAGCAGTCCAGGGATCTCCGCCGGCGAGCAGTACTTC CASSPGISAGEQYF TRBV27 . 14 TRBJ2-7 few
TGTGCCAGCAGCTCAAATCTAGCGGGGGGCAATGAGCAGTTCTTC CASSSNLAGGNEQFF TRBV7-9 TRBD2 15 TRBJ2-1 few
TGTGCCAGCAGCTTACAGGACGGCACAGATACGCAGTATTTT CASSLQDGTDTQYF TRBV7-9 . 14 TRBJ2-3 many
TGCGCCAGCAGCCAAGTAGTGACTAGCGGGGGGGTTTGGGAGCAGTCCTTC CASSQVVTSGGVWEQSF TRBV4-1 TRBD2 17 TRBJ2-1 .
TGCAGCGTTGAAGACGCCTTAGGGACGCGGGATACGCAGTATTTT CSVEDALGTRDTQYF TRBV29-1 . 15 TRBJ2-3 many
TGCGCCAGCAGCCAAGATCTTGGGCTTTCACCCCTCCACTTT CASSQDLGLSPLHF TRBV4-3 . 14 TRBJ1-6 .
TGTGCCAGTAGTGCCTTCGGCGGGAGGGCCGGGGAGCAGTACTTC CASSAFGGRAGEQYF TRBV19 TRBD2 15 TRBJ2-7 .
TGCGCCAGCAGCCAAGAGTCCGACGGGTACTACAATGAGCAGTTCTTC CASSQESDGYYNEQFF TRBV4-3 . 16 TRBJ2-1 few
TGTGCCAGCAGTTTTGGCGGATCGGGGAATGAGCAGTTCTTC CASSFGGSGNEQFF TRBV28 . 14 TRBJ2-1 many
TGTGCCAGCAGCTTAACTCGGACAGGGGGAGGCGCAGATACGCAGTATTTT CASSLTRTGGGADTQYF TRBV11-2 TRBD1 17 TRBJ2-3 .
TGTGCCAGTAGTATAGGGGCAGGGGGCTCGTATCAGCCCCAGCATTTT CASSIGAGGSYQPQHF TRBV19 TRBD1 16 TRBJ1-5 many
TGCAGCGTTGAACGGGGACAGGATAACACCGGGGAGCTGTTTTTT CSVERGQDNTGELFF TRBV29-1 TRBD1 15 TRBJ2-2 many